Following are 18 T cell receptor beta chains from one sample sequenced in a study of tumor and adjacent non-tumor tissue in lung cancer. Three rounds of nested PCR, following a modified ARM-PCR protocol, produced the TCRbeta library. TCRdb reprocessed the multiplex PCR reads via MiXCR and lists one record per CDR3 protein. Of roughly 66,000 distinct CDR3 sequences listed, around three quarters are singletons. No cell sorting was done before RNA was extracted from the tissue. The sample was lung tumor tissue. The receptors shown here come from a man in his sixties with non-small cell lung cancer.

Notes on this clonotype: At one end the junction does not follow the germline gene, possibly because of a read error. The chain links TRBV11-3 to TRBJ2-5; 9 bases match TRBD2. The CDR3 sequence is 14 residues long. CDR1 SGHNT and CDR2 YENEEA come from the germline V gene. CDR3 nucleotide sequence: TGTGACAGCAGCCCTAGCGGGGCCGGGGAGACCCTGTGCTTC. As protein: CDSSPSGAGETLCF.

As regards this clonotype: Given the absence of the conserved phenylalanine or tryptophan at the CDR3 end, a read error is likely. The chain has TRBV14 and TRBJ2-7, with D maybe TRBD1 (6 bases). The germline CDR1 and CDR2 sequences are SGHDN and FVKESK. V shed 0 bases and J shed 6 bases, with 18 bases lying between them. CDR3 length equals 16 residues. DNA for the CDR3: TGTGCCAGCAGCCAAGATGTGGGGGCTTCGCGGATCGAGCAGTACTCC. As protein: CASSQDVGASRIEQYS.

This clonotype was observed a handful of times. A much larger clone differs from this one at a single base, so this may be a read error. The chain carries TRBV20-1 and TRBJ2-3; 9 bases agree with TRBD2. CDR3 length: 16 residues. From germline, CDR1 is DFQATT and CDR2 SNEGSKA (reference sequence). The CDR3 loop is CSAEPHSGRSTVTQYF. The CDR3 DNA is TGCAGTGCCGAACCTCATAGCGGGAGAAGCACAGTTACGCAGTATTTT.

The rearrangement links TRBV20-1 to TRBJ2-3, with D hard to call. The CDR3 length is 14 residues. The V end lost 3 bases, the J end lost 6 bases, and 16 bases lay between the germline ends. CDR1 and CDR2 from the germline V gene are DFQATT and SNEGSKA (reference sequence). CDR3 bases: TGCAGTGCTAGGGCTGGGGTGTGGCCGGATACGCAGTATTTT. Translated, it gives CSARAGVWPDTQYF.

V gene TRBV20-1 combines with J gene TRBJ1-4, with unresolved D. The CDR3 consists of 12 residues. The germline V gene has CDR1 DFQATT and CDR2 SNEGSKA (reference sequence). Trimming stripped 2 bases from V and 8 bases from J, with 9 bases between. The CDR3: CSARQIGEKLFF. The CDR3 nucleotides read TGCAGTGCTAGACAAATAGGAGAAAAACTGTTTTTT.

A word on this clonotype: This sequence may be a read error, since a much larger clone differs from it by one base. The chain has TRBV24-1 and TRBJ2-7, with 11 bases lining up with TRBD2. The germline V gene has CDR1 KGHDR and CDR2 SFDVKD. The CDR3 runs to 14 residues. Here the CDR3 DNA reads TGTGCCACCAGTGGCGGGACTAGCGGAGCCGAGCGGTACTTC. Translation gives CATSGGTSGAERYF.

By frequency in the sample, this clonotype is large. This chain links TRBV20-1 with TRBJ2-1, with a tentative D call TRBD2 (6 bases). Germline-derived CDR1 and CDR2 are DFQATT and SNEGSKA (reference sequence). The CDR3 is made up of 13 amino acids. V lost 5 bases and J lost 2, with 10 bases in between. The CDR3 DNA follows: TGCAGTGCTCGGGACTTACCCTACAATGAGCAGTTCTTC. Its translation: CSARDLPYNEQFF.

In regard to this clonotype: The junction and the germline gene differ at one end; a read error may be behind it. J is TRBJ2-2 and V is TRBV11-1; D possibly corresponds to TRBD2 (5 bases). The CDR3 runs 14 residues. CDR1 SGHAT and CDR2 FQDESV come from the germline V gene (reference sequence). The CDR3 is CASSYTSGTGVLLF. In nucleotides, the CDR3 is TGTGCAAGCAGCTATACTAGTGGCACCGGGGTGCTGCTTTTT.

Note on this clonotype: An end of the junction does not agree with germline; a read error may underlie this. This chain links TRBV18 with TRBJ2-6, with D possibly being TRBD2 (5 bases). The CDR3 loop spans 22 amino acids. CDR1 and CDR2 from the germline V gene are KGHSH and LQKENI. The CDR3 nucleotides read TGTGCCATCTCACCGGAGAGGACCGGGATTAGCGACCCATTCTCTGGGGCCAACGTCCTGACTTTC. Its translation: CAISPERTGISDPFSGANVLTF.

As concerns this clonotype: This may be a read error: a much more frequent sequence differs by one nucleotide. The CDR3 DNA follows: TGTGCCAGCAGAGGGAGGGTGGACTCTGGAAGCACCATATATTTT. It specifies CASRGRVDSGSTIYF. The J gene is TRBJ1-3, the V gene TRBV28; D is ambiguous. Germline CDR1 MDHEN, CDR2 SYDVKM. The CDR3 is made up of 15 amino acids.

With regard to this clonotype: The junction does not match germline at one end; this may be a read error. The gene calls are TRBV29-1 and TRBJ1-5; D uncertain. The CDR3 is 13 residues long. The germline V gene encodes CDR1 SQVTM and CDR2 ANQGSEA. DNA for the CDR3: TGCAGCGTTGGAGACACGAGCAATCAGCCCAAGCATTTT. Translating gives CSVGDTSNQPKHF.

The chain recombines TRBV6-2 or TRBV6-3 with TRBJ2-1, with TRBD2 as a possible D gene (6 bases). Trimming took off 10 bases at V and 9 bases at J, with 22 bases between the two ends. CDR3 length: 14 amino acids. The germline gives CDR1 MNHEY, CDR2 SVGEGT. CDR3 in amino acids: CANNYSGGGSEQFF. As DNA, the CDR3 is TGTGCCAACAATTACTCCGGTGGGGGGAGTGAGCAGTTCTTC.

This clonotype was recorded a few times. The chain has TRBV28 and TRBJ2-5, with 8 positions matching TRBD1. Germline V lookup: CDR1 MDHEN, CDR2 SYDVKM. The CDR3 loop spans 15 amino acids. The V gene end was trimmed by 2 bases and the J gene end by 5 bases; junction bases not matched to a gene: 7. The CDR3 loop reads CASSLTGTGRETQYF. As DNA, the CDR3 is TGTGCCAGCAGTTTAACCGGGACAGGCAGGGAGACCCAGTACTTC.

Note on this clonotype: This likely comes from a read error, as the CDR3 has no conserved phenylalanine or tryptophan at its end. V gene TRBV20-1 combines with J gene TRBJ2-6; TRBD2 matches at 7 bases. This CDR3 comprises 17 residues. Germline assignment: CDR1 DFQATT and CDR2 SNEGSKA (reference sequence). The CDR3 loop is CSSRVQRDRSGANVLTL. For the CDR3, the DNA is TGCAGTTCTAGAGTTCAGCGGGATCGCTCTGGGGCCAACGTCCTGACTCTC.

This clonotype was counted between two and nine times. One end of the junction varies from germline; a read error may be responsible. The rearrangement joins TRBV28 to TRBJ2-5; unclear D gene. The length of the CDR3 is 11 residues. Germline values: CDR1 MDHEN, CDR2 SYDVKM. CDR3 DNA: TGTGCCAGCAGGACTGAAGAGATCCAGTACTTC. Protein: CASRTEEIQYF.

J is TRBJ1-4 and V is TRBV29-1, with D maybe TRBD1 (5 bases). There are 14 residues in the CDR3. Per the germline V gene, CDR1 is SQVTM and CDR2 is ANQGSEA. Deletions cut 4 bases from V and 5 bases from J, with 14 bases between. CDR3 residues: CSVGSGITNEKLFF. The CDR3 nucleotides are TGCAGCGTTGGTTCAGGGATCACCAATGAAAAACTGTTTTTT.

The rearrangement links TRBV10-3 to TRBJ2-6; 7 positions agree with TRBD2. Germline V lookup: CDR1 ENHRY, CDR2 SYGVKD. The V segment lost 4 bases and the J segment 0 bases; nucleotides outside the gene matches: 15. The CDR3 spans 20 residues. CDR3 amino acids: CAISVHGTTGRYSGANVLTF. The CDR3 nucleotides read TGTGCCATCAGTGTACATGGGACTACCGGGAGGTACTCTGGGGCCAACGTCCTGACTTTC.

Worth noting for this clonotype: At one of its ends the junction is not consistent with the germline gene, which may arise from a read error. The chain employs TRBV24-1 and TRBJ1-5, with D perhaps matching TRBD1 (5 bases). Germline V gives CDR1 KGHDR, CDR2 SFDVKD. CDR3 length: 15 residues. CDR3 bases: TGTGCCACCAGTTCAGATAGGGGCTTCAATCAGCCCGAGCATTTT. Translated: CATSSDRGFNQPEHF.